The clone carrying this T cell receptor beta chain was counted once. Data came from immunoSEQ multiplex PCR; TCRdb stores just in-frame clones and leaves some out. Of under 200,000 clones listed, about 88% are singletons. This entry is derived from a study of blood T cell repertoires in COVID-19. Deletions cut 6 bases from V and 0 bases from J, with 12 bases between. The CDR3 contains 14 residues. Germline V gives CDR1 MNHEY, CDR2 SVGAGI. Input material: peripheral blood. The TCR comes from a man between 60 and 75 years old with acute or convalescent COVID-19. The gene calls are TRBV6-5 and TRBJ2-7; a possible D gene is TRBD1 (6 bases). The CDR3 region has the DNA TGTGCCAGCAGGACGAACAGGGCCTCCTACGAGCAGTACTTC. Its protein product is CASRTNRASYEQYF.